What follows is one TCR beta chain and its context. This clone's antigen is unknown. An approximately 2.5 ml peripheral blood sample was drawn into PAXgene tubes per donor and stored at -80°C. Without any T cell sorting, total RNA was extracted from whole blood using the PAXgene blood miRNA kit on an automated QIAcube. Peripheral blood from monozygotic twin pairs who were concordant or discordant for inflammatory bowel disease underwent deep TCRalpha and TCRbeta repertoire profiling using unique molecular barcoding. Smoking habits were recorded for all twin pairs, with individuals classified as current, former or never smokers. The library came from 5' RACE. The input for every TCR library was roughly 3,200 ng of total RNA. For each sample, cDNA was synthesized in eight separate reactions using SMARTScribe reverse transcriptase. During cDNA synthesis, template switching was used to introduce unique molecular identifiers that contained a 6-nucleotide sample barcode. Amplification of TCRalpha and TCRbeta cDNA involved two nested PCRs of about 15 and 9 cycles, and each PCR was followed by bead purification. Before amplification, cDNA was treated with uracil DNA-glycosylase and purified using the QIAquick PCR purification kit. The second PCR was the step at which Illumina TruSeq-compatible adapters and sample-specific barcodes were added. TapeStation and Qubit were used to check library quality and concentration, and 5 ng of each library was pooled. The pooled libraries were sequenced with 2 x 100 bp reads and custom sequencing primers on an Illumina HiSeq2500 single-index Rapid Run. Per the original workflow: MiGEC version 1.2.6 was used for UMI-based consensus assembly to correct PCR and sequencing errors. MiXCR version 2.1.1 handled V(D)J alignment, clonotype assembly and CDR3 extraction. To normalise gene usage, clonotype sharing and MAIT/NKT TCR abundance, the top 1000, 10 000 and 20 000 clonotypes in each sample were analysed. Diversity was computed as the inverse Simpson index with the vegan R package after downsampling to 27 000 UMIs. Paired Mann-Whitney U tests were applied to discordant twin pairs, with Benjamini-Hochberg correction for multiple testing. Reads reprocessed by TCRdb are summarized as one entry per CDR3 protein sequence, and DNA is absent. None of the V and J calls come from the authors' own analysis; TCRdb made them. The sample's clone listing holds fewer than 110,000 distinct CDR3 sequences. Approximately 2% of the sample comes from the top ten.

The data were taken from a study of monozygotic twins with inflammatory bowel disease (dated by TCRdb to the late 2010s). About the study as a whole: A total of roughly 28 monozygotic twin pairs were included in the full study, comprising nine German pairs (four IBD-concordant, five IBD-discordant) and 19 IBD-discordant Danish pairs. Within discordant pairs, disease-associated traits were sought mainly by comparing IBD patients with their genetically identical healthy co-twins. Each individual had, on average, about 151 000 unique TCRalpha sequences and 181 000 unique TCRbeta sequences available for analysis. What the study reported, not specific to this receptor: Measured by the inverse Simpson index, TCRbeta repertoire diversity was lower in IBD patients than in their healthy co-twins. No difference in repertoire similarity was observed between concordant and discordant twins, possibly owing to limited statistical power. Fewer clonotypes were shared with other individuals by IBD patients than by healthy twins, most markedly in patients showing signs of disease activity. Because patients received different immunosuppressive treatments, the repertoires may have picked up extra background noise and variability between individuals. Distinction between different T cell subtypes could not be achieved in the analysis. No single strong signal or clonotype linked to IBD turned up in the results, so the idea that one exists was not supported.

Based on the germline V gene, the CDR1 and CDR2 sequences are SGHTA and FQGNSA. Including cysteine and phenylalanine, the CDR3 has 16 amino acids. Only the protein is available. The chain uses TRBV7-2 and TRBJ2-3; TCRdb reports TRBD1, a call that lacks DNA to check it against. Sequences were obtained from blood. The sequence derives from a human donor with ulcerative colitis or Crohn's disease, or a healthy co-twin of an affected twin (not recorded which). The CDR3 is CASSLREQTSTDTQYF.